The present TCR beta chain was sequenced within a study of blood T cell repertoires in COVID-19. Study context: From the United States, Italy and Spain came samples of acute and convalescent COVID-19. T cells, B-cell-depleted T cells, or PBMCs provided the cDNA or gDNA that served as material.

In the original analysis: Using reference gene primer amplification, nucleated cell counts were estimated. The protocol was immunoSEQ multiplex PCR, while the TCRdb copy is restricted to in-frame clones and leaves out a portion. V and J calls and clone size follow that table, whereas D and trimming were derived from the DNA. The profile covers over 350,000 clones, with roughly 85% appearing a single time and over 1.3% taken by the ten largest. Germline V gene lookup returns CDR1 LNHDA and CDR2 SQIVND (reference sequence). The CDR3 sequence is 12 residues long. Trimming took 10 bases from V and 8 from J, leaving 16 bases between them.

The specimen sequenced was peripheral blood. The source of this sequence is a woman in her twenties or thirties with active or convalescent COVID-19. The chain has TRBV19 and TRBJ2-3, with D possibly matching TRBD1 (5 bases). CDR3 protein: CATIGGGATQYF. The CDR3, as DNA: TGTGCCACCATAGGCGGTGGGGCTACGCAGTATTTT.